Each of the 14 T cell receptor beta chains below was sequenced from the same sample in a study of blood T cell repertoires in COVID-19. The assay was immunoSEQ multiplex PCR, and TCRdb's table has in-frame clones only and misses some. The repertoire holds 350,000 to 400,000 clones, roughly 90% seen once, with 3% in the top ten. Material for sequencing was peripheral blood. These receptors were obtained from a woman in her 30s with COVID-19, enrolled during active disease.

The chain carries TRBV28 and TRBJ1-6; 7 bases are shared with TRBD1. Germline V gives CDR1 MDHEN, CDR2 SYDVKM. CDR3 size: 20 residues. Trimming cost V 6 bases and J 0 bases; bases outside gene matches: 17. CDR3 nucleotide sequence: TGTGCCAGCAGCCTCCTAACCGGGACAGACATGAGCTCCTATAATTCACCCCTCCACTTT. Translated, it gives CASSLLTGTDMSSYNSPLHF.

As regards this clone: The sample carries other DNA sequences with the same CDR3. The chain is built from TRBV5-4 and TRBJ1-2; possible D gene TRBD1, 5 bases. Trimming left V 1 base short and J 4 bases short, with 8 bases between. This CDR3 has 13 amino acids. Per germline, CDR1 SGHNT and CDR2 YYREEE (reference sequence). CDR3 in DNA: TGTGCCAGCAGCTTGCAGGGTTCCTATGGCTACACCTTC. Translation gives CASSLQGSYGYTF.

This sequence joins TRBV27 and TRBJ2-1, with TRBD1 matching 7 bases. Germline trimming cut 3 bases from V and 9 bases from J; bases unmatched to any gene: 8. Looked up from germline, CDR1 is MNHEY and CDR2 is SMNVEV (reference sequence). This CDR3 is built from 14 residues. CDR3 amino acids: CASSFGQGVGEQFF. CDR3 nucleotide sequence: TGTGCCAGCAGTTTCGGGCAGGGGGTCGGTGAGCAGTTCTTC.

The chain carries TRBV28 and TRBJ1-1, with D possibly matching TRBD1 (5 bases). The CDR3 has 12 amino acids. V was cut by 4 bases and J by 8 bases, with 11 bases left in between. Germline V gene data show CDR1 as MDHEN and CDR2 as SYDVKM. As DNA, the CDR3 is TGTGCCAGCAGTTCTCTTAAGGGGGAAGCTTTCTTT. Translated: CASSSLKGEAFF.

The gene calls are TRBV19 and TRBJ2-1, with TRBD1 matching over 7 bases. The CDR3 runs 17 residues. V was clipped by 5 bases and J by 0 bases; unmatched bases: 10. CDR1 and CDR2 (germline): LNHDA, SQIVND (reference sequence). CDR3 amino acids: CASSDRQGPSSYNEQFF. Here the CDR3 DNA reads TGTGCCAGTAGTGACAGACAGGGCCCAAGCTCCTACAATGAGCAGTTCTTC.

The gene calls are TRBV6-5 and TRBJ1-1, with a possible D match to TRBD1 (5 bases). This CDR3 comprises 15 residues. Germline CDR1 is MNHEY and CDR2 is SVGAGI. V gave up 0 bases and J gave up 5 bases, with 13 bases separating them. Written as DNA, the CDR3 is TGTGCCAGCAGTTACTCGGGCAGGGAGGGGACTGAAGCTTTCTTT. Amino acids: CASSYSGREGTEAFF.

The chain links TRBV10-3 to TRBJ1-1; D is perhaps TRBD1 (6 bases). This CDR3 region has 14 residues. Germline CDR1 is ENHRY and CDR2 is SYGVKD. Trimming shortened V by 0 bases and J by 7 bases, and 12 bases separated the two germline ends. CDR3 coding DNA: TGTGCCATCAGTGAGTCGAGTCAGGACAGTGAAGCTTTCTTT. It encodes CAISESSQDSEAFF.

This chain uses TRBV7-9 with TRBJ1-2; D gene unclear. This CDR3 has 14 residues. CDR1 and CDR2 (germline): SEHNR, FQNEAQ (reference sequence). Trimming cost V 1 base and J 6 bases, with 12 bases left between them. The CDR3 nucleotides are TGTGCCAGCAGCTTAGTTTTGGCCGTCCATGGCTACACCTTC. This sequence encodes CASSLVLAVHGYTF.

This sequence joins TRBV3-1 (or the pseudogene TRBV3-2) and TRBJ2-1; 8 bases fit TRBD2. The germline V gene has CDR1 LGHDT and CDR2 YNNKEL (reference sequence). After removal of 4 bases from V and 7 bases from J, the junction contained 3 bases not matched to a gene. The CDR3 totals 13 residues. The DNA of the CDR3 is TGTGCCAGCAGCCGAGCGGGAGTTAATGAGCAGTTCTTC. It yields the protein CASSRAGVNEQFF.

The genes are TRBV9 and TRBJ1-1; 8 bases agree with TRBD1. CDR1 and CDR2 (germline): SGDLS, YYNGEE. The ends lost 4 bases at V and 3 bases at J; junction bases unmatched: 5. CDR3 length: 14 amino acids. The CDR3 coding sequence is TGTGCCAGCAGCAGCACAGGGGGGGACACTGAAGCTTTCTTT. Translation: CASSSTGGDTEAFF.

V is TRBV15 and J is TRBJ2-7, with 11 bases fitting TRBD1. The CDR3 loop spans 19 amino acids. CDR1 and CDR2 from the germline V gene are LNHNV and YYDKDF (reference sequence). Losses at the gene ends were 3 bases for V and 5 bases for J; bases not matched to a gene: 18. CDR3 sequence (DNA): TGTGCCACCAGCAGTTCCACCTTCGACCCGGACAGGGGGCGCGACGAGCAGTACTTC. As protein: CATSSSTFDPDRGRDEQYF.

The chain carries TRBV5-6 and TRBJ2-3; the D gene is possibly TRBD2 (6 bases). The CDR3 loop spans 15 amino acids. V gave up 4 bases and J gave up 1 base, with 13 bases separating them. CDR1 and CDR2 from the germline V gene are SGHDT and YYEEEE. The CDR3, as DNA: TGTGCCAGCAGCCGGGACTTAGCTCGCACAGATACGCAGTATTTT. This encodes CASSRDLARTDTQYF.

The chain joins TRBV15 to TRBJ1-1; TRBD1 matches at 11 bases. The CDR3 is 22 residues long. Germline trimming cut 0 bases from V and 0 bases from J; bases unmatched to any gene: 18. CDR1 is LNHNV, CDR2 YYDKDF, per germline (reference sequence). In DNA, the CDR3 is TGTGCCACCAGCAGAGATGGTGGGACAGGGGGGACCTCCTGGGGTTTGAACACTGAAGCTTTCTTT. Protein product: CATSRDGGTGGTSWGLNTEAFF. The variable domain in full, completed from reference TRBV15 and TRBJ1-1, reads DAMVIQNPRYQVTQFGKPVTLSCSQTLNHNVMYWYQQKSSQAPKLLFHYYDKDFNNEADTPDNFQSRRPNTSFCFLDIRSPGLGDTAMYLCATSRDGGTGGTSWGLNTEAFFGQGTRLTVV.

V is TRBV7-2 and J is TRBJ2-1; D is perhaps TRBD2 (5 bases). The CDR3 totals 13 residues. The germline V gene encodes CDR1 SGHTA and CDR2 FQGNSA. V gave up 2 bases and J gave up 4 bases, with 6 bases separating them. As DNA, the CDR3 is TGTGCCAGCAGCTTAACGGGATACAATGAGCAGTTCTTC. Translating it yields CASSLTGYNEQFF.